The source of this T cell receptor beta chain is a study of blood T cell repertoires in COVID-19. About the research overall: Samples of COVID-19 (acute and convalescent) were obtained from the United States, Italy and Spain.

Authors' data handling: Cell counts per sample came from amplifying reference gene primers. The protocol was immunoSEQ multiplex PCR, while the TCRdb copy is restricted to in-frame clones and leaves out a portion. V, J and clone size are taken as reported in that table, and D and trimming were inferred from the DNA itself. The sample consists of 60,000 to 65,000 clones, roughly 76% of them appearing once. CDR3 length: 14 amino acids. Germline CDR1 reads MDHEN; CDR2 reads SYDVKM. The ends lost 7 bases at V and 2 bases at J; junction bases unmatched: 5. This clone came up once. The chain couples TRBV28 to TRBJ1-3; 7 positions match TRBD1. Sequenced: peripheral blood. This receptor was taken from a human donor in a cohort sampled during active COVID-19. The DNA for the CDR3 is TGTGCCAGCATCCAGGGGGGCACTGGAAACACCATATATTTT. Its protein product is CASIQGGTGNTIYF.